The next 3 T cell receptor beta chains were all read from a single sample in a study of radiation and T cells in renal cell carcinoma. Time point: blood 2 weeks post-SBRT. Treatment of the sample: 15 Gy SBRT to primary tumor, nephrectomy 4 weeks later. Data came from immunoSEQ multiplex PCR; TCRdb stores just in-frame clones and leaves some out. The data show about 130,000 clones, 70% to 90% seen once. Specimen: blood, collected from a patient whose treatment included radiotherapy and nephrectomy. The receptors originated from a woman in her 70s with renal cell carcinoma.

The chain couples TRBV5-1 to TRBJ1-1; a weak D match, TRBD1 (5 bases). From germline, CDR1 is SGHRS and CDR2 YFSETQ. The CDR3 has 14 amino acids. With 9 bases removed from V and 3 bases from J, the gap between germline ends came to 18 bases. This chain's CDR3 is CATNPSGDHTEAFF. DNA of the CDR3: TGCGCCACCAACCCGTCGGGGGATCACACTGAAGCTTTCTTT.

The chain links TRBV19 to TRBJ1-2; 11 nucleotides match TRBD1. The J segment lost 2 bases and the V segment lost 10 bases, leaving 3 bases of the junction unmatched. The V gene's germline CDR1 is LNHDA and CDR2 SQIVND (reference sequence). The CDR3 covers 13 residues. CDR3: CATRDRGNYGYTF. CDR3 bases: TGTGCCACCAGGGACAGGGGGAACTATGGCTACACCTTC.

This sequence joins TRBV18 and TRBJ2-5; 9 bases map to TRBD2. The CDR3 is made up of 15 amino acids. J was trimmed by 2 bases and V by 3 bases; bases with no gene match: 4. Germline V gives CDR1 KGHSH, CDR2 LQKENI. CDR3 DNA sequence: TGTGCCAGCTCACCCGAGGGACTAGCACAAGAGACCCAGTACTTC. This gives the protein CASSPEGLAQETQYF.